The sequence of this TCR beta chain was determined in a study of blood T cell repertoires in COVID-19. CDR1 and CDR2 from the germline V gene are MDHEN and SYDVKM. V was cut by 5 bases and J by 6 bases, with 14 bases left in between. The CDR3 spans 15 residues. The data were produced by immunoSEQ multiplex PCR, yet TCRdb's version contains in-frame clones alone and is incomplete. The profile covers 260,000 or so clones, with approximately 80% appearing a single time and 8% to 9.5% taken by the ten largest. The source is a human donor in a cohort sampled during active COVID-19. The V call is TRBV28, the J call TRBJ1-6, with D hard to call. The specimen was peripheral blood. The CDR3 DNA reads as TGTGCCAGCAGTCCCCGCCAGGCTACTAATTCACCCCTCCACTTT. Translating gives CASSPRQATNSPLHF.